The T cell receptor beta chain under discussion was sequenced for a study of identical twins. TCRdb ran MiXCR on the 5' RACE reads and lists one entry per CDR3 protein. The top ten clones hold approximately 3.2% of a sample with roughly 570,000 distinct CDR3 sequences, 9.5% to 10% of them seen once. V was pared by 1 base and J by 0 bases, with 10 bases between. Germline CDR1 and CDR2: SNHLY and FYNNEI. The CDR3 sequence is 16 residues long. In addition, the sample was reused for a study of yellow fever vaccine responses in identical twins.

The sample consisted of PBMCs. This chain uses TRBV2 with TRBJ2-4; no firm D call. This sequence originates from a woman under 30 in good health. Here the CDR3 DNA reads TGTGCCAGCAGTGAAGTTGTAGTGGGAGCCAAAAACATTCAGTACTTC. Its protein is CASSEVVVGAKNIQYF.